The clone carrying this T cell receptor (beta chain) was seen at least ten times. This may come from a read error, since a much larger clone is one base off. Trimming stripped 6 bases from V and 1 base from J, with 3 bases between. The germline V gene encodes CDR1 SGHVS and CDR2 FNYEAQ. CDR3 length: 11 amino acids. The sample originates from a study of blood T cells in healthy people across ages. As for the study in general: Template switching captured about one barcoded beta molecule per two T cells.

Total RNA, at least 6 micrograms per sample, came from PBMCs. Together with a sample-barcoded 5' primer, a J-beta primer mix was included in a second PCR lasting roughly 7 to 11 cycles. MiXCR was run by TCRdb on the 5' RACE reads, yielding one entry per CDR3 protein. This table holds 550,000 to 800,000 distinct CDR3 sequences, under 25% found once. The source material was blood. The sequence was collected from a man between 65 and 85 years old in good health. The V gene is TRBV7-6, the J gene TRBJ2-5; D is uncertain. DNA for the CDR3: TGTGCCAGCAGGTTCCAAGAGACCCAGTACTTC. It specifies CASRFQETQYF.